This section outlines one TCR beta chain sequence together with its context. No cognate antigen has been identified for it. No per-base quality is available; no much larger clone lies one base away. The donors were 40 or so Caucasian individuals from Russia, aged roughly 6 to 100 years, who were systemically healthy. Each donor gave approximately 10 milliliters of peripheral blood, collected into EDTA-treated Vacutainer tubes. Ficoll-Paque density-gradient centrifugation was used to isolate PBMCs, with at least 7 million obtained per sample. Trizol reagent was used to extract total RNA from the PBMCs, yielding at least 5 micrograms per sample. Naive CD45RAhigh/CD27high T cell percentages were measured by flow cytometry on a PBMC aliquot from every donor. The library was prepared using 5' RACE. Instrument used: Illumina HiSeq 2500. The second PCR ran for roughly 6 to 11 cycles and used a J-beta primer mix along with a sample-barcoded 5' primer. A unique molecular identifier was introduced onto each TCR beta cDNA molecule by a template-switch 5' adaptor carrying 12 random nucleotides. At least 2.5 million CDR3-containing paired-end reads were obtained from each sample. First-strand cDNA was synthesized from all RNA with the Mint cDNA synthesis kit, primed by a TRBC-specific oligonucleotide. All cDNA was treated with uracil-DNA glycosylase and then went through a first 18-cycle PCR with the universal primers M1SS and BC2_uni_R. On the authors' methods: Each sample was normalized by randomly selecting 1 million high-quality reads, each carrying a distinct molecular identifier. Instead of being binned into consensus sequences, reads with shared molecular identifiers were discarded. MiTCR, run with a Q25 quality threshold and the strictest error-elimination algorithm, handled CDR3 identification, clonotype clustering and error correction. Lower-bound total TCR beta diversity was estimated with a nonparametric unseen species model using Euler transformation. TCRdb itself trimmed the public reads at Q25 with fastp, ran MiXCR and retained productive beta chains. Each record represents a unique CDR3 protein, reported with the most common genes and DNA among its rows. The V and J calls follow TCRdb's processing rather than the paper's. For this sample the table gives roughly 1.5 million distinct CDR3 sequences, of which about 42% were detected only once. More than 4% of the sample rests with the top ten.

These data are taken from a study of blood T cells in healthy people across ages (dated by TCRdb to between 2014 and 2017). Broadly, across the study: In model experiments, template switching captured roughly one uniquely barcoded TCR beta cDNA molecule for every two T cells. Age-related changes in TCR beta repertoire diversity were measured in the study by deep sequencing normalized with unique cDNA molecular identifiers. Four age groups were formed from the donors: young (average roughly 16 years), middle-aged (roughly 38), aged (around 68) and long-lived (around 82). To avoid experimental bias, donors of different ages were distributed randomly across sequencing lanes. For two donors (one aged 18 to 30 and one aged 80 or older), the study analyzed two additional independent replicas of 1 million unique cDNA reads from the same blood draw.

General conclusions and limits of the study: Conclusive comparison of naive and antigen-experienced compartments was prevented by the profiling of bulk unsorted PBMCs. Estimates of total diversity based on one million sequenced T cells were considered lower bounds and underestimates. As age increased, observed TCR beta diversity per million T cells dropped in a roughly linear way, and a significant reduction was already evident by age 40. Because donor CMV infection status was unknown, age-related changes in expanded clonotypes were potentially confounded. There was a strong correlation between observed TCR beta diversity and the percentage of naive T cells measured by flow cytometry. The long-lived group showed more naive CD4+ T cells, fewer expanded clones and increased TCR diversity than the aged group, suggesting age selection.

V loses 5 bases, J loses 10 bases, and the germline ends lie 12 bases apart. CDR1 and CDR2 are read off the germline V gene as MNHEY and SVGEGT. From the cysteine through the phenylalanine, the CDR3 covers 12 amino acids. Solely the CDR3 DNA is kept, with 36 bases framed from the first base. Specimen: blood. The rearranged segments are TRBV6-2 or TRBV6-3 and TRBJ1-5; too little of a D gene remains to name it. The receptor was isolated from a woman between 18 and 29 years old in good health. The sequenced DNA is TGTGCCAGCAGTAGGGAATTGTATCCCCAGCATTTT. Its product reads: CASSRELYPQHF.